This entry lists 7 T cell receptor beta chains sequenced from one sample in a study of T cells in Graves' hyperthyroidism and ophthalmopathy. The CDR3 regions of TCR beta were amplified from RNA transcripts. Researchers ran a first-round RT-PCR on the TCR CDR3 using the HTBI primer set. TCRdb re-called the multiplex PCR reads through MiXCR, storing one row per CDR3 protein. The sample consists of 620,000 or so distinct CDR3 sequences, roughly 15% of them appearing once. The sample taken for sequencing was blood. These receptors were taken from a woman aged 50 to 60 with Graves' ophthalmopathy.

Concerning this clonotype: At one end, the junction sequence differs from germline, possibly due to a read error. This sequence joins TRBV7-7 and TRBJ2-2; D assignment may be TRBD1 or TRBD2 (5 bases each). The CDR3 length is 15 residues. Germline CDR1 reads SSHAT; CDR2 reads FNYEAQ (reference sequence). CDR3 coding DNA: TGTGCTAGCAGCTTAGCGAGGGGAGACACCGGGGAGCTGTTTTTT. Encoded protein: CASSLARGDTGELFF.

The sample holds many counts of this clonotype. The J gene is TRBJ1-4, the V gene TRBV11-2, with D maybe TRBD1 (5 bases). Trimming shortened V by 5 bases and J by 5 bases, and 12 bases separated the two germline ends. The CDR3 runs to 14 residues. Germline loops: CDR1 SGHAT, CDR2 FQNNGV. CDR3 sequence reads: CASSPWDGNEKLFF. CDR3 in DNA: TGTGCCAGCAGCCCATGGGACGGGAATGAAAAACTGTTTTTT.

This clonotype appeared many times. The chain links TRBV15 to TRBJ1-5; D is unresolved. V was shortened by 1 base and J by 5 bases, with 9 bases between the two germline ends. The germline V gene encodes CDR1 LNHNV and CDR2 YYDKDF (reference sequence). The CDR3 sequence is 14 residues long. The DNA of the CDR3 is TGTGCCACCAGCAGAGCCGTGGGGTATCAGCCCCAGCATTTT. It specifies CATSRAVGYQPQHF.

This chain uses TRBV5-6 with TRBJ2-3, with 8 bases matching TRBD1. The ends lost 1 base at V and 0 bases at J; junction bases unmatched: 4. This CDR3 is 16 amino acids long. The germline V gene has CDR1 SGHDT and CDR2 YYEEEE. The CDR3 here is CASSLKGQVSTDTQYF. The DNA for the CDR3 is TGTGCCAGCAGCTTGAAGGGACAGGTTAGCACAGATACGCAGTATTTT.

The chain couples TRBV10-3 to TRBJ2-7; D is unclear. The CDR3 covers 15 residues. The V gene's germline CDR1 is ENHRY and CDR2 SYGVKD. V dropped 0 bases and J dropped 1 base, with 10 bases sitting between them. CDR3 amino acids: CAISESVDGSYEQYF. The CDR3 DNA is TGTGCCATCAGTGAGTCGGTGGACGGATCCTACGAGCAGTACTTC.

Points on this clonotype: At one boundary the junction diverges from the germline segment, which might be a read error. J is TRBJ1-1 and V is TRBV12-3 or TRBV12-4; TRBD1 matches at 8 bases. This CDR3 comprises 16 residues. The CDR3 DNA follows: TGTGCCAGCAGGTTAGGCTGGGACAGGATTAACACTGAAGCTTTCTTT. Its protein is CASRLGWDRINTEAFF.

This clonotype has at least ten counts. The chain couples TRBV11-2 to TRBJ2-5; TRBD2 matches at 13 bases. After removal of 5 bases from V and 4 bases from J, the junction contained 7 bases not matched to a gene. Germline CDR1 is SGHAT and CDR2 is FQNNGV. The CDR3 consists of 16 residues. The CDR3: CASSVRLAGGRETQYF. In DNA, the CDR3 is TGTGCCAGCAGCGTACGACTAGCGGGAGGAAGAGAGACCCAGTACTTC.